These 20 T cell receptor beta chains originate from one sample sequenced in a study of blood T cell repertoires in COVID-19. TCRdb's copy holds only in-frame clones and misses some; the assay was immunoSEQ multiplex PCR. Here the sample spans approximately 150,000 clones, about 90% being singletons. Sequences were obtained from peripheral blood. The receptors were sampled from a woman between 45 and 65 years old with acute or convalescent COVID-19.

The rearrangement uses TRBV5-1 and TRBJ2-1; 8 positions agree with TRBD2. Trimming took 0 bases from V and 12 from J; bases not matched to a gene: 8. The germline V gene encodes CDR1 SGHRS and CDR2 YFSETQ. CDR3 length equals 14 residues. The CDR3 region has the DNA TGCGCCAGCAGCTTGGAGTTCGGGAGGGGAAGGCAGTTCTTC. It encodes CASSLEFGRGRQFF.

The gene calls are TRBV6-1 and TRBJ1-4, with D perhaps matching TRBD1 (5 bases). CDR1 MNHNS and CDR2 SASEGT come from the germline V gene. The length of the CDR3 is 14 residues. V was trimmed by 1 base and J by 6 bases, leaving 9 bases between them. The CDR3 sequence is CASSEDWGDEKLFF. DNA of the CDR3: TGTGCCAGCAGTGAAGATTGGGGGGATGAAAAACTGTTTTTT.

The chain has TRBV15 and TRBJ1-2; D might be TRBD1 (5 bases). V gave up 1 base and J gave up 7 bases, with 10 bases separating them. The germline CDR1 and CDR2 sequences are LNHNV and YYDKDF (reference sequence). CDR3 size: 13 residues. The CDR3: CATSRGGQGGYTF. CDR3 in DNA: TGTGCCACCAGCAGAGGGGGCCAGGGTGGCTACACCTTC.

The chain joins TRBV9 to TRBJ2-3; D perhaps matches TRBD2 (6 bases). The CDR3 is 16 residues long. V shed 4 bases and J shed 3 bases, with 18 bases lying between them. Germline-derived CDR1 and CDR2 are SGDLS and YYNGEE. The CDR3 nucleotides read TGTGCCAGCAGCCCCCAAGGAGGGTCCGCGACAGATACGCAGTATTTT. It yields the protein CASSPQGGSATDTQYF.

This clone was found once. The chain couples TRBV6-5 to TRBJ2-1, with 8 positions matching TRBD2. The V segment lost 6 bases and the J segment 9 bases; nucleotides outside the gene matches: 10. Germline assignment: CDR1 MNHEY and CDR2 SVGAGI. This CDR3 is built from 14 residues. The DNA for the CDR3 is TGTGCCAGCAGGAGAGCGGGAGAGGCGGGTGAGCAGTTCTTC. Protein sequence: CASRRAGEAGEQFF.

The CDR3 region has the DNA TGTGCCAGCAGCCAAGATAGGTTGGCGGTTGGAAACACCATATATTTT. Its translation is CASSQDRLAVGNTIYF. V and J are TRBV14 and TRBJ1-3; D unresolved. In germline, CDR1 is SGHDN, CDR2 FVKESK. CDR3 size: 16 residues. V dropped 0 bases and J dropped 3 bases, with 12 bases sitting between them.

This clone was detected only once. J is TRBJ1-4 and V is TRBV3-1 (or the pseudogene TRBV3-2); D remains ambiguous. Germline-derived CDR1 and CDR2 are LGHDT and YNNKEL (reference sequence). Trimming removed 3 bases at V and 6 bases at J, with 8 bases between. This CDR3 has 13 residues. The CDR3 coding sequence is TGTGCCAGCAGCCATTGGAGCCATGAAAAACTGTTTTTT. Encoded protein: CASSHWSHEKLFF.

The chain uses TRBV29-1 and TRBJ2-3; D is unresolved. The CDR3 is made up of 13 amino acids. Trimming took off 4 bases at V and 10 bases at J, with 18 bases between the two ends. Germline assignment: CDR1 SQVTM and CDR2 ANQGSEA. The CDR3 DNA sequence: TGCAGCGTTGCCCCCCAGGCAGCTTTGGCGCAGTATTTT. Translation: CSVAPQAALAQYF.

The J gene is TRBJ2-7, the V gene TRBV27; D ambiguous. V dropped 2 bases and J dropped 3 bases, with 11 bases sitting between them. Germline CDR1 is MNHEY and CDR2 is SMNVEV (reference sequence). This CDR3 has 14 residues. CDR3 nucleotide sequence: TGTGCCAGCAGTTTACAAGGAGTTAACTACGAGCAGTACTTC. Its translation: CASSLQGVNYEQYF.

The rearrangement uses TRBV18 and TRBJ1-4; D perhaps matches TRBD1 (6 bases). The CDR3 is 15 residues long. Germline V gene data show CDR1 as KGHSH and CDR2 as LQKENI. V shed 6 bases and J shed 0 bases, with 11 bases lying between them. In DNA, the CDR3 is TGTGCCAGCTCCTTTGGGACAACAACTAATGAAAAACTGTTTTTT. Translated: CASSFGTTTNEKLFF.

The chain couples TRBV6-2 or TRBV6-3 to TRBJ1-1; 9 nucleotides line up with TRBD1. The CDR3 spans 14 residues. Per germline, CDR1 MNHEY and CDR2 SVGEGT. J gave up 7 bases and V 5 bases, and 8 bases lay outside the gene matches. The CDR3 DNA reads TGTGCCAGCAGTCCCCGGGACAGGGATGTTGAAGCTTTCTTT. Its protein product is CASSPRDRDVEAFF.

This clone was detected once. The rearrangement uses TRBV7-9 and TRBJ2-1; D unresolved. Germline CDR1 SEHNR, CDR2 FQNEAQ (reference sequence). CDR3 length: 14 amino acids. V was trimmed by 3 bases and J by 0 bases, leaving 6 bases between them. CDR3 sequence (DNA): TGTGCCAGCAGCTTTACCTACTCCTACAATGAGCAGTTCTTC. Translated, it gives CASSFTYSYNEQFF.

This chain links TRBV5-6 with TRBJ2-1; 15 positions agree with TRBD2. With 3 bases clipped from V and 1 base from J, the junction kept 2 bases outside the gene matches. The germline CDR1 and CDR2 sequences are SGHDT and YYEEEE. The CDR3 has 17 amino acids. The CDR3 protein is CASSWTSGGASYNEQFF. In DNA, the CDR3 is TGTGCCAGCAGCTGGACTAGCGGGGGGGCGTCCTACAATGAGCAGTTCTTC.

This clone appeared once. V and J are TRBV30 and TRBJ1-1; possible D gene TRBD1, 6 bases. CDR1 and CDR2 from the germline V gene are GTSNPN and SVGIG (reference sequence). CDR3 length: 14 residues. V was pared by 4 bases and J by 1 base, with 13 bases between. The CDR3 region has the DNA TGTGCCTGGAACGAAGGGGGAAAGAACACTGAAGCTTTCTTT. This codes for CAWNEGGKNTEAFF.

This chain uses TRBV11-2 with TRBJ2-1; 13 bases align to TRBD2. V dropped 1 base and J dropped 4; count of bases not matched to a gene: 4. The CDR3 has 17 residues. CDR1 and CDR2 from the germline V gene are SGHAT and FQNNGV. This chain's CDR3 is CASSLVGTSGAYNEQFF. CDR3 nucleotide sequence: TGTGCCAGCAGCTTAGTTGGGACTAGCGGGGCATACAATGAGCAGTTCTTC.

This clone was detected only once. The junction departs from the called germline gene at one end, perhaps through a read error. Other DNA variants within this sample encode the same CDR3. The genes are TRBV18 and TRBJ1-5, with D hard to call. The CDR3 spans 12 residues. Germline values: CDR1 KGHSH, CDR2 LQKENI. Here the CDR3 DNA reads TGTGCCAGCTCCCCACGAGGTCAGCCCCAGCATTTT. It specifies CASSPRGQPQHF.

The chain couples TRBV29-1 to TRBJ2-3, with a weak D call TRBD1 (6 bases). CDR3 length equals 16 residues. The germline V gene has CDR1 SQVTM and CDR2 ANQGSEA. Trimming took off 0 bases at V and 5 bases at J, with 18 bases between the two ends. CDR3 region: CSVEDLLLGARDTQYF. The CDR3 nucleotides read TGCAGCGTTGAAGATCTTCTTCTGGGGGCAAGAGATACGCAGTATTTT.

The chain carries TRBV19 and TRBJ1-1; no firm D call. With 9 bases removed from V and 0 bases from J, the gap between germline ends came to 11 bases. This CDR3 region has 13 residues. Germline loops: CDR1 LNHDA, CDR2 SQIVND (reference sequence). As DNA, the CDR3 is TGTGCCAGCGAGAATCCTATGAACACTGAAGCTTTCTTT. Translation: CASENPMNTEAFF.

V gene TRBV7-9 combines with J gene TRBJ2-3; the D gene is possibly TRBD2 (5 bases). The germline CDR1 and CDR2 sequences are SEHNR and FQNEAQ (reference sequence). V was shortened by 5 bases and J by 4 bases, with 19 bases between the two germline ends. CDR3 length equals 16 residues. CDR3 protein: CASSRGGNPTADTQYF. The CDR3 nucleotides read TGTGCCAGCAGCCGCGGAGGAAACCCCACCGCAGATACGCAGTATTTT.

The chain carries TRBV10-1 and TRBJ2-2, with TRBD2 identical over 14 bases. This CDR3 is built from 16 residues. The V and J ends lost 5 bases and 5 bases, in that order; junction bases with no gene match: 4. Germline V CDR1 and CDR2: WNHNN, SYGVQD (reference sequence). The CDR3 protein is CASSPGLAGVTGELFF. For the CDR3, the DNA is TGCGCCAGCAGTCCGGGACTAGCGGGAGTGACCGGGGAGCTGTTTTTT.